This T cell receptor (beta chain) came from a study of graft-versus-host responses after intestinal transplantation. Study information: Recipients were given multivisceral, liver-intestinal, or isolated intestinal transplants. After anti-thymocyte globulin induction, recipients took tacrolimus and steroids for three to four years. General study results and limits: GvH clones detected in recipient marrow included some appearing first in ileum or blood.

Profiled with immunoSEQ multiplex PCR; TCRdb holds only in-frame clones, not every one. The sample has tens of thousands of clones, around 93% seen once. The germline gives CDR1 SNHLY, CDR2 FYNNEI. The V segment lost 4 bases and the J segment 3 bases; nucleotides outside the gene matches: 2. The CDR3 is 14 residues long. This clone appeared once. Its antigen is undetermined. The sequenced sample was unstimulated CD8+ T cells sorted from spleen or lymph node cells, obtained before transplant. The source is a human donor who was the organ donor for an intestinal transplant. J is TRBJ2-7 and V is TRBV2; 11 bases are shared with TRBD1. CDR3 sequence (DNA): TGTGCCAGCAGTGGGGGGACAGGGGGCTACGAGCAGTACTTC. Amino acid sequence: CASSGGTGGYEQYF.